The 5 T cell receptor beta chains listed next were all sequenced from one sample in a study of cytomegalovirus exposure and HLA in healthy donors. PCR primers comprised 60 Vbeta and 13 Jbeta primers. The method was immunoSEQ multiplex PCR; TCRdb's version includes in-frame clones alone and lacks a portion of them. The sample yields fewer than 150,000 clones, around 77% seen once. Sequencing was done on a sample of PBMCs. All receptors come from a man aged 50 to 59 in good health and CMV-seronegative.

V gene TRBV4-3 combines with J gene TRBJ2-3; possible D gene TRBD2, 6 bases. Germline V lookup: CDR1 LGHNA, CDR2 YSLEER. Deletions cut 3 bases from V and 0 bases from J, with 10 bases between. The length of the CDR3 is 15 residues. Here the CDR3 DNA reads TGCGCCAGCAGCCAGGGGGGATCTAGCACAGATACGCAGTATTTT. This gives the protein CASSQGGSSTDTQYF.

For the CDR3, the DNA is TGTGCCAGTAGTATTAAGGCGGGAGGGCCTTCGGGGGAGCTGTTTTTT. It yields the protein CASSIKAGGPSGELFF. The chain joins TRBV19 to TRBJ2-2; TRBD2 matches at 9 bases. The CDR3 runs 16 residues. The V segment lost 3 bases and the J segment 8 bases; nucleotides outside the gene matches: 10. Looked up from germline, CDR1 is LNHDA and CDR2 is SQIVND (reference sequence).

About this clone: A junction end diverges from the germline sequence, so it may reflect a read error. CDR3 sequence (DNA): TGTGCCAGTGGGGACAGGGGGGAGTTCTATGGCCACACCTTC. Its protein product is CASGDRGEFYGHTF. The chain joins TRBV19 to TRBJ1-2, with 11 bases aligning to TRBD1. Per the germline V gene, CDR1 is LNHDA and CDR2 is SQIVND (reference sequence). The length of the CDR3 is 14 residues.

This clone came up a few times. For the CDR3, the DNA is TGTGCCACCGCTGAACGGGGGGCGTCCGGAAACACCATATATTTT. It is translated as CATAERGASGNTIYF. J is TRBJ1-3 and V is TRBV27; D perhaps matches TRBD1 (6 bases). V was pared by 10 bases and J by 4 bases, with 20 bases between. The germline gives CDR1 MNHEY, CDR2 SMNVEV (reference sequence). The CDR3 consists of 15 residues.

This CDR3 is CASSQRGTEAFF. CDR3 nucleotides: TGTGCCAGCAGCCAAAGGGGCACTGAAGCTTTCTTT. This rearrangement joins TRBV14 to TRBJ1-1; tentatively, D is TRBD1 (5 bases). CDR1 and CDR2 from the germline V gene are SGHDN and FVKESK. The ends were cut back, 2 bases at V and 4 bases at J, with 5 bases in the middle. This CDR3 region has 12 residues.